Included here is one TCR beta chain sequence, with context. Its specificity is unknown. V lost 6 bases to trimming and J lost 7 bases; unmatched junction nucleotides: 10. The CDR3 runs 15 residues. These data belong to a study of T cells after yellow fever vaccination. Findings of the study overall: From the bulk population, abundant clonotypes could contaminate and appear within FACS-sorted repertoires. The CD4 and CD8 compartments had a small share of their clonotypes in common. The secondary response was weaker, and its peak arrived faster, on day 5 versus 15.

Template-switching 5'RACE yielded the TCR cDNA; a universal primer site and UMIs were added in the process. TCRdb analysed the 5' RACE reads with MiXCR anew, one entry per CDR3 protein. This sample has hundreds of thousands of distinct CDR3 sequences; 13% occur once, and the top ten carry roughly 13%. The source of this sequence is a man under 40 who received the YFV17D yellow fever vaccine. Sequences were derived from PBMCs, sampled on the day of the yellow fever booster vaccination. The chain carries TRBV12-3 or TRBV12-4 and TRBJ1-5; 9 bases are shared with TRBD1. The CDR3 region has the DNA TGTGCCAGCAGGCTAACAGGGGGCGTCGGACAGCCCCAGCATTTT. This gives the protein CASRLTGGVGQPQHF.